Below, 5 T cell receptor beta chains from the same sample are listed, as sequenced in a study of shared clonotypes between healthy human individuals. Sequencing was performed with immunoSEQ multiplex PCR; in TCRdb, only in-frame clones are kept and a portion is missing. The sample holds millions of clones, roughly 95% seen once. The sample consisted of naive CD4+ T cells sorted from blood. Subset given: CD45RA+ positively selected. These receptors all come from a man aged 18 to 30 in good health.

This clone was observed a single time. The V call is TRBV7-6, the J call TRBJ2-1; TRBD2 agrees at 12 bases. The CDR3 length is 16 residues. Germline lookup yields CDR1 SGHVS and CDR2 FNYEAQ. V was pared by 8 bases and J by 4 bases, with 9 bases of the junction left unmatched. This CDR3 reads CASGLAGGPLYNEQFF. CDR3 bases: TGTGCCAGCGGTCTAGCGGGAGGGCCTTTGTACAATGAGCAGTTCTTC.

The CDR3: CASSTQLGGEAFF. The DNA for the CDR3 is TGTGCCAGTAGTACCCAGCTTGGAGGTGAAGCTTTCTTT. J is TRBJ1-1 and V is TRBV19; no clear D. Looked up from germline, CDR1 is LNHDA and CDR2 is SQIVND (reference sequence). The CDR3 is 13 residues long. Deletions cut 4 bases from V and 7 bases from J, with 13 bases between. The full variable domain, completed using reference TRBV19 and TRBJ1-1, is DGGITQSPKYLFRKEGQNVTLSCEQNLNHDAMYWYRQDPGQGLRLIYYSQIVNDFQKGDIAEGYSVSREKKESFPLTVTSAQKNPTAFYLCASSTQLGGEAFFGQGTRLTVV.

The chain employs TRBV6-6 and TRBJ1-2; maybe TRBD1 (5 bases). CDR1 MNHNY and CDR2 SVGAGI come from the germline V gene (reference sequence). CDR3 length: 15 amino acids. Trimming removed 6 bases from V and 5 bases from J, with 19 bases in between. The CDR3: CASSLVGTPGYGYTF. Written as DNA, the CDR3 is TGTGCCAGCAGCCTGGTCGGGACTCCTGGATATGGCTACACCTTC.

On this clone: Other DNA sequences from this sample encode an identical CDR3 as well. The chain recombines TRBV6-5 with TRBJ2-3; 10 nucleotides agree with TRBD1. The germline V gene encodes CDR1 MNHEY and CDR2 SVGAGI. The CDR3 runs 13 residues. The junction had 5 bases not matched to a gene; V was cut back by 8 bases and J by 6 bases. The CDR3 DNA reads TGTGCCAGCTCGAGACAGGGGGCGGATACGCAGTATTTT. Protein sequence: CASSRQGADTQYF.

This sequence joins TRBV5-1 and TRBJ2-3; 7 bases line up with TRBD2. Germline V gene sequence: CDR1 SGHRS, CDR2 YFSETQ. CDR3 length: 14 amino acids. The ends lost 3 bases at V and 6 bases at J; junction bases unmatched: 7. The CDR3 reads CASSSGGWTDTQYF. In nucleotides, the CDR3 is TGCGCCAGCAGCTCGGGGGGATGGACGGATACGCAGTATTTT.